The rows below give T cell receptor beta chains drawn from one sample of a study of OX40 agonist ivuxolimab in advanced cancers. Libraries were prepared by immunoSEQ multiplex PCR; TCRdb keeps only in-frame clonotypes and omits some of them. The profile shows tens of thousands of clones, roughly 77% of them singletons. Sequencing used CD4+ or CD8+ T cells sorted from blood, obtained in a trial of the OX40 agonist ivuxolimab. The receptor source for this set is an adult with an advanced solid tumor such as melanoma, head and neck, liver or kidney cancer. Both conserved end residues are part of each CDR3. The D gene is left open where the match is weak. A clone size is listed for some rows: how often the clone was seen (once, few, many), or a class if it is expanded.

>TRBJ2-1|.|TRBV6-4|16|.
CASSVSGASSYNEQFF
TGTGCCAGCAGCGTTAGCGGAGCAAGCTCCTACAATGAGCAGTTCTTC
>TRBJ2-2|TRBD1|TRBV5-1|15|.
CASSFGTANTGELFF
TGCGCCAGCAGCTTCGGGACAGCAAACACCGGGGAGCTGTTTTTT
>TRBJ2-2|TRBD2|TRBV30|13|.
CACLTSGTGELFF
TGTGCCTGTCTGACTAGCGGGACCGGGGAGCTGTTTTTT
>TRBJ1-6|.|TRBV28|14|.
CASITDRFNSPLHF
TGTGCCAGCATTACGGACCGATTTAATTCACCCCTCCACTTT
>TRBJ1-1|TRBD1|TRBV5-1|14|.
CASSLGTGGTEAFF
TGCGCCAGCAGCTTAGGGACAGGGGGCACTGAAGCTTTCTTT
>TRBJ2-7|.|TRBV19|16|.
CASSRQTGLSSYEQYF
TGTGCCAGTAGTAGACAAACAGGGCTGAGCTCCTACGAGCAGTACTTC
>TRBJ1-4|.|TRBV5-1|14|few
CASSSGQNYEKLFF
TGCGCCAGCAGCTCCGGACAGAACTATGAAAAACTGTTTTTT
>TRBJ2-2|TRBD2|TRBV5-4|18|.
CASSLVISGRPNTGELFF
TGTGCCAGCAGCTTGGTTATTAGCGGGAGGCCGAACACCGGGGAGCTGTTTTTT
>TRBJ2-2|TRBD1|TRBV5-1|16|.
CASSNLGTGGTGELFF
TGCGCCAGCAGTAATCTAGGGACAGGGGGCACCGGGGAGCTGTTTTTT
>TRBJ1-4|.|TRBV5-4|17|.
CASSPGSSGRTNEKLFF
TGTGCCAGCAGCCCCGGATCGTCAGGGAGAACTAATGAAAAACTGTTTTTT
>TRBJ1-5|.|TRBV19|16|.
CASSIDRPGGNQPQHF
TGTGCCAGTAGTATAGATCGTCCCGGCGGCAATCAGCCCCAGCATTTT
>TRBJ2-7|TRBD2|TRBV11-2|19|.
CASSLGGLTAGGRNYEQYF
TGTGCCAGCAGCTTAGGGGGACTTACGGCGGGAGGGAGGAACTACGAGCAGTACTTC
>TRBJ2-7|TRBD1|TRBV6-5|13|.
CASSRDRGYEQYF
TGTGCCAGCAGTAGGGACAGGGGCTACGAGCAGTACTTC
>TRBJ2-3|.|TRBV9|15|.
CASTSHGLSTDTQYF
TGTGCCAGCACCTCTCATGGACTGAGCACAGATACGCAGTATTTT
>TRBJ2-2|.|TRBV6-5|12|.
CASRGTHGELFF
TGTGCCAGTAGGGGGACGCACGGGGAGCTGTTTTTT
>TRBJ2-7|TRBD1|TRBV6-1|13|.
CAAGGSFPYEQYF
TGTGCCGCAGGGGGCAGTTTTCCTTACGAGCAGTACTTC
>TRBJ2-7|TRBD1|TRBV6-1|16|.
CASSDWGQALYYEQYF
TGTGCCAGCAGTGATTGGGGACAGGCCCTATACTACGAGCAGTACTTC
>TRBJ1-1|.|TRBV12-5|14|.
CASRAGWFGTEAFF
TGTGCTAGTAGGGCAGGGTGGTTCGGCACTGAAGCTTTCTTT
>TRBJ1-4|.|TRBV2|14|few
CASSAGKTTRKLFF
TGTGCCAGCAGTGCGGGGAAGACAACAAGGAAACTGTTTTTT
>TRBJ2-3|TRBD2|TRBV7-2|19|.
CASSSPGTSGPGATDTQYF
TGTGCCAGCAGCTCCCCCGGGACTAGCGGGCCAGGGGCCACAGATACGCAGTATTTT
>TRBJ2-7|TRBD2|TRBV30|15|.
CAWSVTPGLAHEQYF
TGTGCCTGGAGTGTCACCCCTGGACTAGCCCACGAGCAGTACTTC
>TRBJ1-3|.|TRBV14|11|.
CASSQATNIYF
TGTGCCAGCAGCCAAGCTACGAACATATATTTT
>TRBJ2-5|.|TRBV7-9|15|.
CASSLVLGRRETQYF
TGTGCCAGCAGCTTAGTTTTAGGACGGCGCGAGACCCAGTACTTC
>TRBJ2-3|.|TRBV11-2|16|.
CASSLYARLFTDTQYF
TGTGCCAGCAGCTTGTATGCGCGCCTTTTCACAGATACGCAGTATTTT
>TRBJ1-2|.|TRBV10-2|15|.
CASSEGVGGSYGYTF
TGCGCCAGCAGTGAAGGTGTGGGGGGGAGCTATGGCTACACCTTC
>TRBJ2-7|.|TRBV5-4|13|.
CASRAGQHYEQYF
TGTGCCAGCAGAGCAGGACAGCACTACGAGCAGTACTTC
>TRBJ2-5|.|TRBV30|14|.
CAWSAGTGQETQYF
TGTGCCTGGAGTGCGGGGACCGGGCAAGAGACCCAGTACTTC
>TRBJ1-6|TRBD1|TRBV11-2|14|.
CASSVGTDNSPLHF
TGTGCCAGCAGCGTCGGGACAGATAATTCACCCCTCCACTTT
>TRBJ2-2|.|TRBV5-1|14|.
CASKAVGDTGELFF
TGCGCCAGCAAAGCTGTAGGGGACACCGGGGAGCTGTTTTTT
>TRBJ2-5|.|TRBV20-1|11|.
CSAVFQETQYF
TGCAGTGCTGTCTTCCAAGAGACCCAGTACTTC
>TRBJ2-5|.|TRBV5-1|15|.
CASSLAGPQTGTQYF
TGCGCCAGCAGCCTGGCAGGGCCCCAGACAGGGACCCAGTACTTC
>TRBJ2-7|.|TRBV4-1|16|.
CASSQDRPGGSYEQYF
TGCGCCAGCAGCCAAGATCGGCCAGGGGGGTCCTACGAGCAGTACTTC
>TRBJ2-5|TRBD2|TRBV5-4|16|.
CASSLGTSGPQETQYF
TGTGCCAGCAGCCTCGGGACTAGCGGGCCCCAAGAGACCCAGTACTTC
>TRBJ2-7|.|TRBV27|14|.
CASSPRTLTYEQYF
TGTGCCAGCAGTCCTCGGACTTTAACCTACGAGCAGTACTTC
>TRBJ1-4|TRBD1|TRBV30|15|few
CAWSERQGINEKLFF
TGTGCCTGGAGTGAGCGACAGGGGATTAATGAAAAACTGTTTTTT
>TRBJ2-7|.|TRBV2|12|.
CASRGTGHEQYF
TGTGCCAGCAGGGGTACAGGGCACGAGCAGTACTTC
>TRBJ2-5|.|TRBV11-3|15|.
CASSSQEGGGETQYF
TGTGCCAGCAGCTCGCAGGAGGGGGGAGGAGAGACCCAGTACTTC
>TRBJ1-1|.|TRBV2|13|once
CATGIQGNTEAFF
TGTGCCACCGGAATACAAGGGAACACTGAAGCTTTCTTT
>TRBJ2-7|TRBD1|TRBV19|15|.
CASSMGTGVFYEQYF
TGTGCCAGTAGTATGGGGACAGGGGTATTCTACGAGCAGTACTTC
>TRBJ2-2|TRBD1|TRBV5-4|14|.
CASSSGQYTGELFF
TGTGCCAGCAGCTCGGGACAGTACACCGGGGAGCTGTTTTTT
>TRBJ2-2|.|TRBV5-6|15|.
CASSLDRVGQSELFF
TGTGCCAGCAGCTTGGACAGGGTCGGCCAGTCGGAGCTGTTTTTT
>TRBJ1-4|TRBD1|TRBV15|15|once
CATSRATGGYEKLFF
TGTGCCACCAGCAGAGCAACAGGGGGCTATGAAAAACTGTTTTTT
>TRBJ1-5|.|TRBV4-1|15|.
CASRKNIGGEQPQHF
TGCGCCAGCAGAAAAAATATAGGTGGAGAGCAGCCCCAGCATTTT
>TRBJ2-3|TRBD2|TRBV7-3|15|.
CASSFGGLGFTPQYF
TGTGCCAGCAGCTTTGGAGGACTAGGTTTTACCCCGCAGTATTTT
>TRBJ2-2|.|TRBV6-5|13|.
CASSYSASRELFF
TGTGCCAGCAGTTACTCGGCTAGCCGGGAGCTGTTTTTT
>TRBJ2-3|TRBD2|TRBV5-1|17|.
CASSRGTSGTNTDTQYF
TGCGCCAGCAGCCGCGGGACTAGCGGGACCAACACAGATACGCAGTATTTT
>TRBJ2-1|.|TRBV6-5|15|few
CASTPRAGTYNEQFF
TGTGCCAGCACCCCCAGGGCAGGAACCTACAATGAGCAGTTCTTC
>TRBJ2-7|TRBD1|TRBV5-1|15|.
CASSLGNRGGSEQYF
TGCGCCAGCAGCTTGGGAAACAGGGGTGGTTCCGAGCAGTACTTC
>TRBJ1-2|TRBD1|TRBV30|14|.
CAWSEGQGNYGYTF
TGTGCCTGGAGCGAGGGACAGGGGAACTATGGCTACACCTTC